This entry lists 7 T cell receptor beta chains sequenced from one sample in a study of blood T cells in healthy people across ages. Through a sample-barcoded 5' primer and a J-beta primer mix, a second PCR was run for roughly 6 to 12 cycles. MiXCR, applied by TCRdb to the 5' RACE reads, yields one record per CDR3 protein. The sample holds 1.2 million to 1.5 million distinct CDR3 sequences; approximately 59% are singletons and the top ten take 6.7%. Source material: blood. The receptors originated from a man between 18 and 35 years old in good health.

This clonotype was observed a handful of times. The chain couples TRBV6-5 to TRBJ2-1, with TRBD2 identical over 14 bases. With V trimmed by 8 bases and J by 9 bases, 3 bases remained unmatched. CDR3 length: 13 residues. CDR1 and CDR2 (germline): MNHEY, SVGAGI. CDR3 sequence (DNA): TGTGCCAGCTCGGGACTAGCGGGAGTTGAGCAGTTCTTC. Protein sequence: CASSGLAGVEQFF.

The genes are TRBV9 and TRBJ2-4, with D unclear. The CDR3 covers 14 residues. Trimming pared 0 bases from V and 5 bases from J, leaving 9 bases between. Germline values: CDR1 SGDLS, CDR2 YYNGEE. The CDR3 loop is CASSVALPQNIQYF. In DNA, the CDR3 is TGTGCCAGCAGCGTAGCGCTTCCCCAAAACATTCAGTACTTC. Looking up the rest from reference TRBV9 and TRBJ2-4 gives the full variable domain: DSGVTQTPKHLITATGQRVTLRCSPRSGDLSVYWYQQSLDQGLQFLIQYYNGEERAKGNILERFSAQQFPDLHSELNLSSLELGDSALYFCASSVALPQNIQYFGAGTRLSVL.

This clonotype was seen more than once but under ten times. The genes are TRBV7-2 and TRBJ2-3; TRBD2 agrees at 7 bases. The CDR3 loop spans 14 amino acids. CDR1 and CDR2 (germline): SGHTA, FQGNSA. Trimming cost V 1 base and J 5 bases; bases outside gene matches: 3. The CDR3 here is CASSLERGLDTQYF. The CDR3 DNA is TGTGCCAGCAGCTTAGAGCGGGGATTAGATACGCAGTATTTT.

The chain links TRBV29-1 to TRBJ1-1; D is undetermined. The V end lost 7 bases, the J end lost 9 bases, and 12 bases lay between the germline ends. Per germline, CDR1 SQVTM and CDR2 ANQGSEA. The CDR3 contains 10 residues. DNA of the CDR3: TGCAGCGCTGGGGAGGGCAAAGCTTTCTTT. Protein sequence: CSAGEGKAFF.

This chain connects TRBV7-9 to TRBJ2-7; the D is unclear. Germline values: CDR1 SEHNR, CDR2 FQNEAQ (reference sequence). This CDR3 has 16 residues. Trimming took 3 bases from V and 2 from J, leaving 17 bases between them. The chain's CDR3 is CASSLMGRLAAYEQYF. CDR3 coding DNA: TGTGCCAGCAGCTTGATGGGTCGCCTCGCGGCCTACGAGCAGTACTTC.

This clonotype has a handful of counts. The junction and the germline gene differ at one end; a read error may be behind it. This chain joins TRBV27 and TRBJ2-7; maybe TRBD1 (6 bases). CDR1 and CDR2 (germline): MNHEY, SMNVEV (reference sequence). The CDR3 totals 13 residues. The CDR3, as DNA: TGTGCTAGCAGCATAGGACAGTCCTACGAGCAGTACTTC. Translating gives CASSIGQSYEQYF.

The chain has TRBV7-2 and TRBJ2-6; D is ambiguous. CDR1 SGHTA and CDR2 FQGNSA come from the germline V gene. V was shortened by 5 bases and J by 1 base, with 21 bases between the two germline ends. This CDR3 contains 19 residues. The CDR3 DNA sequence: TGTGCCAGCAGCCTCACGAGGCAGGCTGCCATTTCTGGGGCCAACGTCCTGACTTTC. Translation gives CASSLTRQAAISGANVLTF.